These 28 T cell receptor beta chains originate from one sample sequenced in a study of blood T cell repertoires in COVID-19. This table comes from immunoSEQ multiplex PCR, and its TCRdb copy is limited to in-frame clones, with some not included. The sample includes approximately 330,000 clones, around 91% of them seen just once. The specimen sequenced was peripheral blood. These receptors were obtained from a middle-aged woman with COVID-19, enrolled during active disease.

V and J are TRBV7-3 and TRBJ2-7; tentatively, D is TRBD2 (6 bases). The CDR3 runs 14 residues. Deletions cut 5 bases from V and 3 bases from J, with 14 bases between. The germline CDR1 and CDR2 sequences are SGHTA and FQGTGA. The chain's CDR3 is CASSVQGGGYEQYF. In DNA form, the CDR3 reads TGTGCCAGCAGCGTGCAGGGAGGTGGCTACGAGCAGTACTTC.

The chain links TRBV19 to TRBJ1-5; no clear D. Germline values: CDR1 LNHDA, CDR2 SQIVND (reference sequence). Trimming took off 3 bases at V and 1 base at J, with 7 bases between the two ends. The CDR3 is 14 residues long. CDR3 sequence (DNA): TGTGCCAGTAGTATGGGAGCGAGCAATCAGCCCCAGCATTTT. Translation gives CASSMGASNQPQHF.

The chain combines TRBV7-3 with TRBJ2-3, with unresolved D. Trimming took off 4 bases at V and 4 bases at J, with 12 bases between the two ends. The CDR3 sequence is 14 residues long. CDR1 and CDR2 (germline): SGHTA, FQGTGA. The CDR3 bases are TGTGCCAGCAGCTCCAGCCGAGGTCCAGATACGCAGTATTTT. This codes for CASSSSRGPDTQYF.

The chain couples TRBV5-1 to TRBJ1-4; 8 positions agree with TRBD1. V lost 4 bases and J lost 8; bases outside the gene matches: 7. This CDR3 contains 14 residues. Germline lookup yields CDR1 SGHRS and CDR2 YFSETQ. CDR3 sequence (DNA): TGCGCCAGCAGCCCTGGACAGGGTGGAGAAAAACTGTTTTTT. The encoded protein is CASSPGQGGEKLFF.

The CDR3 sequence is CASSRGHSYEQYF. The CDR3 region has the DNA TGTGCCAGCTCCAGGGGCCACTCCTACGAGCAGTACTTC. This chain links TRBV28 with TRBJ2-7, with D perhaps matching TRBD1 (6 bases). Germline CDR1 reads MDHEN; CDR2 reads SYDVKM. CDR3 length equals 13 residues. V lost 8 bases, J lost 0 bases, and 11 bases lay in between.

The chain joins TRBV19 to TRBJ2-2; 7 nucleotides align to TRBD2. V dropped 7 bases and J dropped 4; count of bases not matched to a gene: 12. The length of the CDR3 is 16 residues. Germline CDR1 and CDR2: LNHDA and SQIVND (reference sequence). DNA for the CDR3: TGTGCCAGTACCCGGGCCCCGGGGGGTGGCACCGGGGAGCTGTTTTTT. This translates into CASTRAPGGGTGELFF.

This rearrangement joins TRBV11-2 to TRBJ2-5, with TRBD2 identical over 14 bases. Germline trimming cut 3 bases from V and 1 base from J; bases unmatched to any gene: 4. CDR1 and CDR2 from the germline V gene are SGHAT and FQNNGV. CDR3 length: 17 residues. The CDR3 loop is CASSLGTSGGIQETQYF. Written as DNA, the CDR3 is TGTGCCAGCAGCTTGGGGACTAGCGGGGGCATCCAAGAGACCCAGTACTTC.

V and J are TRBV2 and TRBJ2-1; D gene uncertain. V was pared by 6 bases and J by 3 bases, with 3 bases between. In germline, CDR1 is SNHLY, CDR2 FYNNEI. The CDR3 is 11 amino acids. Here the CDR3 DNA reads TGTGCCAGCAGCCGCTACAATGAGCAGTTCTTC. It translates to CASSRYNEQFF.

This clone was seen more than once but under ten times. The chain has TRBV4-1 and TRBJ2-7; no firm D call. Trimming stripped 2 bases from V and 6 bases from J, with 11 bases between. The CDR3 is made up of 13 amino acids. The germline CDR1 and CDR2 sequences are MGHRA and YSYEKL. CDR3 loop: CASSQQSLGEQYF. CDR3 nucleotides: TGCGCCAGCAGCCAACAGTCTCTTGGCGAGCAGTACTTC.

In nucleotides, the CDR3 is TGTGCCAGCGGGGCGTTAGGAAGACTAGGTTTATCGACTGAAGCTTTCTTT. Translated, it gives CASGALGRLGLSTEAFF. The gene calls are TRBV27 and TRBJ1-1; possible D gene TRBD1, 5 bases. V lost 8 bases and J lost 5, with 27 bases in between. CDR3 length: 17 amino acids. Looked up from germline, CDR1 is MNHEY and CDR2 is SMNVEV (reference sequence).

CDR3 bases: TGTGCCAGCAACTCACCCAATTCACCCCTCCACTTT. It encodes CASNSPNSPLHF. The chain employs TRBV5-6 and TRBJ1-6; no firm D call. The CDR3 runs 12 residues. The ends were cut back, 6 bases at V and 7 bases at J, with 8 bases in the middle. CDR1 is SGHDT, CDR2 YYEEEE, per germline.

CDR3 loop: CASSLFQTGTDTQYF. The CDR3 DNA sequence: TGTGCCAGCAGTTTATTCCAAACAGGGACAGATACGCAGTATTTT. This chain connects TRBV27 to TRBJ2-3; D possibly corresponds to TRBD1 (6 bases). The ends were cut back, 1 base at V and 3 bases at J, with 11 bases in the middle. Germline V gene data show CDR1 as MNHEY and CDR2 as SMNVEV (reference sequence). The CDR3 runs to 15 residues.

The J gene is TRBJ2-6, the V gene TRBV25-1; maybe TRBD2 (5 bases). The V end was cut by 5 bases, the J end by 0 bases, with 8 bases between. The CDR3 consists of 15 residues. In germline, CDR1 is MGHDK, CDR2 SYGVNS. The CDR3 loop reads CASSTRGSGANVLTF. The CDR3 DNA sequence: TGTGCCAGCAGTACCCGGGGCTCTGGGGCCAACGTCCTGACTTTC.

The V gene is TRBV5-4, the J gene TRBJ1-2; perhaps TRBD1 as D (5 bases). With 4 bases removed from V and 1 base from J, the gap between germline ends came to 8 bases. The CDR3 is 13 amino acids. From germline, CDR1 is SGHNT and CDR2 YYREEE (reference sequence). CDR3 in amino acids: CASSPDSNYGYTF. The CDR3 DNA sequence: TGTGCCAGCAGCCCAGACAGTAACTATGGCTACACCTTC.

The gene calls are TRBV27 and TRBJ2-2, with D hard to call. Germline V CDR1 and CDR2: MNHEY, SMNVEV (reference sequence). The CDR3 spans 11 residues. V lost 6 bases and J lost 7, with 6 bases in between. The CDR3 DNA reads TGTGCCAGCAGCTTCCTCGGGGAGCTGTTTTTT. Its translation is CASSFLGELFF.

This clone was picked up one time. The genes are TRBV5-1 and TRBJ2-7; D perhaps matches TRBD2 (5 bases). Looked up from germline, CDR1 is SGHRS and CDR2 is YFSETQ. The CDR3 contains 18 residues. Trimming shortened V by 1 base and J by 2 bases, and 22 bases separated the two germline ends. CDR3 nucleotides: TGCGCCAGCAGCTTGCGGACTTCTACACCTCGGAACGCCTACGAGCAGTACTTC. It yields the protein CASSLRTSTPRNAYEQYF.

The chain carries TRBV11-2 and TRBJ2-2; 12 positions match TRBD2. The CDR3 covers 18 residues. CDR1 is SGHAT, CDR2 FQNNGV, per germline. The V gene end was trimmed by 8 bases and the J gene end by 2 bases; junction bases not matched to a gene: 12. The CDR3 here is CASGYPSGGGGNTGELFF. In DNA form, the CDR3 reads TGTGCCAGCGGCTACCCTAGCGGGGGGGGCGGAAACACCGGGGAGCTGTTTTTT.

The V gene is TRBV7-2, the J gene TRBJ1-1; 7 bases match TRBD1. The junction had 6 bases not matched to a gene; V was cut back by 11 bases and J by 0 bases. Germline assignment: CDR1 SGHTA and CDR2 FQGNSA. CDR3 length equals 13 residues. The CDR3 is CAGDRQMNTEAFF. Here the CDR3 DNA reads TGTGCCGGGGACAGACAAATGAACACTGAAGCTTTCTTT.

This clone came up once. The rearrangement joins TRBV19 to TRBJ1-3; tentative D call: TRBD1 (6 bases). V was clipped by 5 bases and J by 4 bases, with 12 bases between them. Germline V lookup: CDR1 LNHDA, CDR2 SQIVND (reference sequence). The CDR3 covers 14 residues. DNA for the CDR3: TGTGCCAGTAGTCTGACAGGTACGGGAAACACCATATATTTT. Its translation: CASSLTGTGNTIYF.

This clone was counted between two and nine times. The same CDR3 is also encoded by other DNA sequences in this sample. V is TRBV25-1 and J is TRBJ1-2; D is uncertain. The CDR3 has 11 residues. Trimming left V 3 bases short and J 4 bases short, with 3 bases between. CDR1 is MGHDK, CDR2 SYGVNS, per germline. In nucleotides, the CDR3 is TGTGCCAGCAGTGAGGCCTATGGCTACACCTTC. It translates to CASSEAYGYTF.

CDR3 protein: CASSLTGTSGNTIYF. The CDR3 DNA is TGCGCCAGCAGCTTGACAGGGACCTCTGGAAACACCATATATTTT. The chain links TRBV5-1 to TRBJ1-3; D perhaps matches TRBD1 (6 bases). Germline values: CDR1 SGHRS, CDR2 YFSETQ. Trimming removed 1 base at V and 0 bases at J, with 8 bases between. There are 15 residues in the CDR3.

This chain uses TRBV14 with TRBJ2-7; TRBD1 agrees at 9 bases. This CDR3 is 16 amino acids long. Germline CDR1 and CDR2: SGHDN and FVKESK. After removal of 5 bases from V and 5 bases from J, the junction contained 13 bases not matched to a gene. Written as DNA, the CDR3 is TGTGCCAGCAGCAGAACAGGGGGCGCTTGGATCAACGAGCAGTACTTC. This sequence encodes CASSRTGGAWINEQYF.

The V gene is TRBV5-8, the J gene TRBJ2-5, with a possible D match to TRBD1 (6 bases). The CDR3 spans 14 residues. Trimming took off 5 bases at V and 1 base at J, with 12 bases between the two ends. Germline CDR1 and CDR2: SGHTS and YDEGEE. CDR3 in amino acids: CASSTGHRQETQYF. The CDR3 DNA sequence: TGTGCCAGCAGTACGGGACACCGCCAAGAGACCCAGTACTTC.

The V gene is TRBV28, the J gene TRBJ1-2; 9 nucleotides match TRBD1. Looked up from germline, CDR1 is MDHEN and CDR2 is SYDVKM. This CDR3 has 15 amino acids. The J segment lost 6 bases and the V segment lost 5 bases, leaving 10 bases of the junction unmatched. The chain's CDR3 is CASSILQGAGNGYTF. The CDR3 region has the DNA TGTGCCAGCAGTATCCTACAGGGGGCGGGGAATGGCTACACCTTC.

The V and J genes are TRBV7-2 and TRBJ1-6; D is ambiguous. Trimming cost V 2 bases and J 10 bases, with 12 bases left between them. The germline V gene has CDR1 SGHTA and CDR2 FQGNSA. There are 14 residues in the CDR3. The CDR3 here is CASSLTGPSSPLHF. The CDR3 DNA reads as TGTGCCAGCAGCTTAACTGGGCCATCGTCACCCCTCCACTTT. Full variable domain (rest looked up from reference TRBV7-2 and TRBJ1-6): GAGVSQSPSNKVTEKGKDVELRCDPISGHTALYWYRQSLGQGLEFLIYFQGNSAPDKSGLPSDRFSAERTGGSVSTLTIQRTQQEDSAVYLCASSLTGPSSPLHFGNGTRLTVT.

CDR3 sequence reads: CASRAGTAAEQYF. CDR3 bases: TGCGCCAGCAGGGCTGGGACAGCAGCGGAGCAGTACTTC. The chain is built from TRBV5-1 and TRBJ2-7, with 7 bases matching TRBD1. The CDR3 has 13 amino acids. Trimming took 5 bases from V and 7 from J; bases not matched to a gene: 9. Germline values: CDR1 SGHRS, CDR2 YFSETQ.

The V call is TRBV2, the J call TRBJ2-7, with unresolved D. This CDR3 has 11 amino acids. V lost 5 bases to trimming and J lost 4 bases, with 6 bases between them. The germline V gene encodes CDR1 SNHLY and CDR2 FYNNEI. The CDR3, as DNA: TGTGCCAGCAGTACAGAGTACGAGCAGTACTTC. Its protein is CASSTEYEQYF.

The chain joins TRBV15 to TRBJ2-2; 8 nucleotides line up with TRBD1. With 5 bases clipped from V and 2 bases from J, the junction kept 4 bases outside the gene matches. The CDR3 has 15 amino acids. Looked up from germline, CDR1 is LNHNV and CDR2 is YYDKDF (reference sequence). The CDR3 reads CATSGTGLNTGELFF. The CDR3 DNA sequence: TGTGCCACCAGCGGGACAGGACTTAACACCGGGGAGCTGTTTTTT.